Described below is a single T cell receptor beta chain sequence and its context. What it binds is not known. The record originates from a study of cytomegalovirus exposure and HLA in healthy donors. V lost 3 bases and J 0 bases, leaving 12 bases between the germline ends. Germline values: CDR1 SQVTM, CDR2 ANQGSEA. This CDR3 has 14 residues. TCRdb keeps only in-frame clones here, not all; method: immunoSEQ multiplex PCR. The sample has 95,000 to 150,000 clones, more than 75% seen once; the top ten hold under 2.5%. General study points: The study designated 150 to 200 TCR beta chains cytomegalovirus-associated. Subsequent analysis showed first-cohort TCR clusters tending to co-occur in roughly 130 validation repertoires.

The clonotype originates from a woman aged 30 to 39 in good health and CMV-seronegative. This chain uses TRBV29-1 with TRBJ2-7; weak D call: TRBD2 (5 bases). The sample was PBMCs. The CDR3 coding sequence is TGCAGCGTTGAGTACCCGGGGAGCTCCTACGAGCAGTACTTC. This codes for CSVEYPGSSYEQYF.